The text below deals with one T cell receptor (beta chain). These data originate in a study of shared clonotypes between healthy human individuals. Study context: Samples came from two female and a few male donors aged 18 to 49. Researchers assigned three CD4 naive, three CD4 memory, two CD8 naive and one CD8 memory plate to each donor.

Trimming left V 0 bases short and J 2 bases short, with 2 bases between. CDR3 length: 12 amino acids. Germline V CDR1 and CDR2: SGHRS, YFSETQ. Here immunoSEQ multiplex PCR was the method, and the copy in TCRdb shows in-frame clones only, minus some. The sample holds approximately 720,000 clones; approximately 90% are singletons and the top ten take roughly 24%. CD45RO-negative, CCR7-selected cells formed the naive CD8 fraction, which excluded terminally differentiated effector memory CD45RA+ cells. Recent acute infections and vaccinations were absent in the healthy HIV-negative adult donors. All participating donors were Caucasian adults from Nashville, Tennessee.

This TCR derives from a man aged 25 to 40 in good health. The sample was naive CD8+ T cells sorted from blood. The chain uses TRBV5-1 and TRBJ2-5, with no clear D. In nucleotides, the CDR3 is TGCGCCAGCAGCTTGGTACAAGAGACCCAGTACTTC. This translates into CASSLVQETQYF.